This TCR beta chain is drawn from a study of shared clonotypes between healthy human individuals (dated by TCRdb to about 2020). In terms of the full investigation: The cohort included a few men and a couple of women between 18 and 49 years of age. For each donor, CD4 naive and CD4 memory were each given three plates, CD8 naive was given two plates, and CD8 memory was given one plate. The study deeply sequenced blood TCR repertoires of 5 or 6 healthy adults to estimate repertoire size and the extent of clonotype sharing between individuals. Leukapheresis yielded between about 0.9 and 8.9 billion PBMCs per donor. Different laboratories and diverse techniques were used to prepare libraries and sequence TCR repertoires, to increase sequencing depth and limit assay-specific biases. Study-wide conclusions, independent of this receptor: The genetic and exposure-history diversity represented was limited by the small number of donors. When a handful of donors were compared, the shared fraction of clonotypes was about 5.4% for naive CD4, more than 3% for naive CD8, 2.3% for memory CD4, and less than 0.45% for memory CD8. Pairwise subsampling indicated that sequencing depth was expected to affect the degree of clonotype sharing among donors. Sampling was restricted to blood, and TCR repertoires in tissue are likely to differ from TCR repertoires in blood. Naive subsets generally had larger estimated clonotype richness than memory subsets did. Incomplete sequencing was indicated by rarefaction of sorted-subset datasets, despite the large sequencing depth. Clonotypes shared by all four sorted-subset donors showed higher generation probabilities than non-shared clonotypes.

TCR CDR3 regions were amplified from genomic DNA by multiplex PCR using the deep immunoSEQ assay. For each cell subset, the extracted genomic DNA was distributed evenly across all wells of several immunoSEQ 96-well plates, and each plate served as one replicate. For sorted subsets, each replicate PCR was loaded with 200 to 250 ng genomic DNA, equivalent to 25,000 to 35,000 T cell genomes. Purified libraries were quantified with a Qubit 3.0 fluorometer, sized on a Bioanalyzer 2100, and re-quantified with the KAPA Library Quantification kit. Each immunoSEQ 96-well plate was sequenced on its own single-read 150-cycle Illumina NextSeq 550 flow cell. Per the original workflow: The immunoSEQ output contained only junctional sequences without quality scores, so filtering could not match that applied to full-length reads. To assign V/J genes and CDR3, sequences were annotated against IMGT germline references using PyIR, a Python wrapper for IgBLAST v1.9. Reads with weak V/J assignments (E-value above 1e-6), missing CDR3, stop codons, out-of-frame junctions, or ambiguous translated residues were removed. V3J clonotypes were defined as sequences sharing the same inferred V gene, J gene, and CDR3 amino acid sequence. Percentage overlap between repertoires was computed as shared unique clonotypes divided by the size of the smaller repertoire. Repertoire richness was assessed with RTK rarefaction, the Chao1 estimator, and Recon v2.1 estimates of unobserved clonotypes. Generation probabilities for all TCRbeta clonotypes obtained by the gDNA method from a handful of donors were computed using OLGA. The source is immuneACCESS, and TCRdb retained only in-frame sequences with V and J called. Part of the clones is not carried over; for the studies checked, unresolved V genes explain less than half of this, and the remainder is unexplained. The V and J calls and clone size are taken from that table; D and trimming were inferred from the DNA. The sample contains 200,000 to 250,000 clones, 50% to 80% of them found a single time. Of the sample, approximately 12% falls within the top ten clones.

Points on this clone: The antigen it recognizes is unknown. No base quality values were provided; no much bigger clone lies one nucleotide off.

Healthy HIV-negative adults with no recently reported acute infections or vaccinations were included as donors. Every donor was a Caucasian adult residing in Nashville, Tennessee, USA. CD4+ T cells were enriched by magnetic negative selection, after which naive cells were positively selected on CD45RA and the negative fraction was taken as the memory subset. After blood collection by leukapheresis, PBMCs were isolated using Ficoll-Histopaque density gradient centrifugation and then cryopreserved in the vapor phase of liquid nitrogen. Analytical flow cytometry was used to check the purity and quantity of every magnetically sorted T cell population. Genomic DNA was isolated from every sorted fraction and measured by UV absorbance on a Nanodrop 2000c. Trimming accounts for 2 bases at V and 9 bases at J, while the number of junction bases matched to no gene is 7. The CDR3 measures 14 amino acids from cysteine to phenylalanine. The retained sequence is limited to the CDR3, 42 bases, with the frame set at the first base. The germline V gene (reference sequence) supplies CDR1 LNHNV and CDR2 YYDKDF.

The sequence joins TRBV15 to TRBJ2-1, with 7 bases matching TRBD2. This clonotype originated in a young man in good health. Material for sequencing was memory CD4+ T cells sorted from blood. Explained via the paper, the cell subset or site label denotes: CD45RA-negative fraction. The encoded CDR3 is CATSRLGEGSEQFF. The nucleotide sequence reads as follows: TGTGCCACCAGCAGACTGGGGGAGGGTAGTGAGCAGTTCTTC.